This TCR beta chain was recorded in a study of blood T cell repertoires in COVID-19. At the level of the study: Material from acute and convalescent COVID-19 was sourced from the United States, Italy and Spain. In each case, the material was cDNA or gDNA derived from T cells, B-cell-depleted T cells, or PBMCs.

V lost 0 bases, J lost 4 bases, and 13 bases lay in between. There are 15 residues in the CDR3. Germline V gene data show CDR1 as SGHRS and CDR2 as YFSETQ. The participants were between about 18 and 90 years old and came from roughly 25 US areas. Cohort allocation depended upon clinical history that participants reported. Profiling relied on immunoSEQ multiplex PCR, and the TCRdb table lists in-frame clones only, not all of them. The sample has around 190,000 clones; 76% are singletons. This TCR derives from a woman in her fifties or sixties with acute COVID-19. The sequencing sample was made of PBMCs or T cells enriched from blood (not recorded which). This sequence joins TRBV5-1 and TRBJ1-2, with D possibly matching TRBD1 (6 bases). DNA of the CDR3: TGCGCCAGCAGCTTGGAACAGGGTTCTAGCTATGGCTACACCTTC. This translates into CASSLEQGSSYGYTF.